This record covers a single T cell receptor beta chain. This record comes from a study of CD8 T cells in Susac syndrome. The RNA, about 0.45 to 1 ug, was put through reverse transcription using random hexamers. Amplification of TCR beta CDR3 spanned 54 Vbeta and 13 Jbeta via immunoSEQ multiplex PCR. TCRdb called the immunoSEQ multiplex PCR reads again in MiXCR, with one record for every CDR3 protein. The data contain 250,000 or so distinct CDR3 sequences, 93% of them seen just once; the ten biggest clones take up approximately 0.072%. V gave up 3 bases and J gave up 5 bases, with 13 bases separating them. The germline CDR1 and CDR2 sequences are MDHEN and SYDVKM. This CDR3 spans 14 amino acids.

The rearrangement uses TRBV28 and TRBJ2-5; tentative D call: TRBD1 (5 bases). The sequence came from a human donor with multiple sclerosis. Sequenced input: CD4+ T cells from PBMCs. In DNA form, the CDR3 reads TGTGCCAGCAGTTTGCAGGGCCCCCCGGAGACCCAGTACTTC. This gives the protein CASSLQGPPETQYF. Filled out from reference TRBV28 and TRBJ2-5, the complete variable domain reads DVKVTQSSRYLVKRTGEKVFLECVQDMDHENMFWYRQDPGLGLRLIYFSYDVKMKEKGDIPEGYSVSREKKERFSLILESASTNQTSMYLCASSLQGPPETQYFGPGTRLLVL.